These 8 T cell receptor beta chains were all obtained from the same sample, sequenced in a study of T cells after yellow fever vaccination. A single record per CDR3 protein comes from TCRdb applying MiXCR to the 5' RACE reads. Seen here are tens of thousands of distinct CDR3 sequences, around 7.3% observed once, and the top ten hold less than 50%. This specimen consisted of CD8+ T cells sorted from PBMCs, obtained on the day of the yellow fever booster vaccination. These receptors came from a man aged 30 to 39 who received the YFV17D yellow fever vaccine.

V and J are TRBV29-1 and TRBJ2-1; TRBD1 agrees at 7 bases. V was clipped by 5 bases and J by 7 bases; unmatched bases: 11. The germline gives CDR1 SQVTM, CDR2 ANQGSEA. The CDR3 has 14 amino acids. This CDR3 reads CSVFGTRRGNEQFF. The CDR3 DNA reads TGCAGCGTTTTCGGGACACGCAGGGGGAATGAGCAGTTCTTC.

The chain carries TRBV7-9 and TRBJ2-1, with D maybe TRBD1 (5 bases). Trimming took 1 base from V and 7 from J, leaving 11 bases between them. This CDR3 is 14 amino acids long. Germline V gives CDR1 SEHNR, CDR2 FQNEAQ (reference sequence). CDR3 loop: CASSLVQGINEQFF. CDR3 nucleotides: TGTGCCAGCAGCTTAGTCCAGGGTATTAATGAGCAGTTCTTC.

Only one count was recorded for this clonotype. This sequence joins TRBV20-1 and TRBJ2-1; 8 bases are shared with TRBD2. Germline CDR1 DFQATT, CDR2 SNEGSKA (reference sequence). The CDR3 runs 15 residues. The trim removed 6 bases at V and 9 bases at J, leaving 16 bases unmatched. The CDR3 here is CSASPPRGLDSEQFF. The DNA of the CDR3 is TGCAGTGCCTCACCTCCGCGGGGACTAGATAGTGAGCAGTTCTTC.

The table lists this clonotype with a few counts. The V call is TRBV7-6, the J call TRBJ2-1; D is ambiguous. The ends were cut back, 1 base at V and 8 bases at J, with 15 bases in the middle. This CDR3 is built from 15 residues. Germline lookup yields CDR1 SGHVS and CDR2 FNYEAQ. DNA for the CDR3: TGTGCCAGCAGCTTAGTCTTAACAACACCGGATGAGCAGTTCTTC. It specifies CASSLVLTTPDEQFF.

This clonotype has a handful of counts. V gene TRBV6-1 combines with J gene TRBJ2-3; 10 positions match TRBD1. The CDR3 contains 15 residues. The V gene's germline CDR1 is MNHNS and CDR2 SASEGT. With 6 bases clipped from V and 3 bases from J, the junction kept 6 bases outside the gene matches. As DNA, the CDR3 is TGTGCCAGCAGCCAGGAGGGACAGGGGACAGATACGCAGTATTTT. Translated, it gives CASSQEGQGTDTQYF.

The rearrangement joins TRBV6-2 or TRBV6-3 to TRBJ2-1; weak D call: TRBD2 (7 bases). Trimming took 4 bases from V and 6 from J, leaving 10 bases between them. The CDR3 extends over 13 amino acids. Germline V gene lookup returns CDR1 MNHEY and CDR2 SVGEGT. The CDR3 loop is CASSFGGLNEQFF. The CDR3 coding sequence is TGTGCCAGCAGTTTCGGGGGGCTCAATGAGCAGTTCTTC.

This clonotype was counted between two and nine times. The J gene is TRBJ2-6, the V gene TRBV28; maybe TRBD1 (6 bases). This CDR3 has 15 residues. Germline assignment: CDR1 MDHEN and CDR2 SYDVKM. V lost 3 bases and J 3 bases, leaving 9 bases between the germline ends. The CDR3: CASSFGDNGANVLTF. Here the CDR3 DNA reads TGTGCCAGCAGTTTTGGGGACAATGGGGCCAACGTCCTGACTTTC.

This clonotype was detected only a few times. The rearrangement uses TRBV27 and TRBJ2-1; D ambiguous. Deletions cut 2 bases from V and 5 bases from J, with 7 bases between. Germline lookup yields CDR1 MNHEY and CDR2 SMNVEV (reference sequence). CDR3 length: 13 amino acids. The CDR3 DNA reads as TGTGCCAGCAGTTTAAAACAGCACAATGAGCAGTTCTTC. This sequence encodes CASSLKQHNEQFF.